The 28 T cell receptor beta chains below were found in one sample sequenced in a study of hypomethylating agent response in myelodysplastic syndrome. The data were produced by immunoSEQ multiplex PCR, yet TCRdb's version contains in-frame clones alone and is incomplete. The table records several thousand clones, roughly four fifths of them present only once. This sample comprised bone marrow, obtained before or after starting hypomethylating agent treatment for myelodysplastic syndrome (not recorded which). These receptors were collected from a human donor with myelodysplastic syndrome.

The CDR3 DNA reads as TGCAGCGTTGAAGAAGGTGGCAGGGGGCAAAACTATGGCTACACCTTC. Translated: CSVEEGGRGQNYGYTF. This chain links TRBV29-1 with TRBJ1-2, with 8 nucleotides matching TRBD1. CDR1 is SQVTM and CDR2 is ANQGSEA in the germline V gene. The CDR3 is 16 residues long. V shed 0 bases, J shed 2 bases, and the junction held 8 bases outside the gene matches. Full variable domain (missing parts from reference TRBV29-1 and TRBJ1-2): SAVISQKPSRDICQRGTSLTIQCQVDSQVTMMFWYRQQPGQSLTLIATANQGSEATYESGFVIDKFPISRPNLTFSTLTVSNMSPEDSSIYLCSVEEGGRGQNYGYTFGSGTRLTVV.

V and J are TRBV7-2 and TRBJ2-7; 14 bases line up with TRBD2. The CDR3 is 16 residues long. After removal of 5 bases from V and 4 bases from J, the junction contained 7 bases not matched to a gene. Germline V CDR1 and CDR2: SGHTA, FQGNSA. CDR3 amino acids: CASSPGLAGGRYEQYF. CDR3 coding DNA: TGTGCCAGCAGCCCTGGACTAGCGGGAGGAAGGTACGAGCAGTACTTC. Full variable domain (missing parts from reference TRBV7-2 and TRBJ2-7): GAGVSQSPSNKVTEKGKDVELRCDPISGHTALYWYRQSLGQGLEFLIYFQGNSAPDKSGLPSDRFSAERTGGSVSTLTIQRTQQEDSAVYLCASSPGLAGGRYEQYFGPGTRLTVT.

The V call is TRBV10-3, the J call TRBJ2-4, with D hard to call. The germline V gene encodes CDR1 ENHRY and CDR2 SYGVKD. There are 11 residues in the CDR3. Trimming shortened V by 3 bases and J by 4 bases, and 1 base separated the two germline ends. In DNA form, the CDR3 reads TGTGCCATCAGTGAAAAAAACATTCAGTACTTC. It yields the protein CAISEKNIQYF.

This chain uses TRBV5-1 with TRBJ1-2; possibly TRBD1 for D (6 bases). CDR3 size: 15 residues. Germline V lookup: CDR1 SGHRS, CDR2 YFSETQ. Trimming pared 0 bases from V and 3 bases from J, leaving 12 bases between. CDR3 in DNA: TGCGCCAGCAGCTTGGAGGGGGGAGGCGACTATGGCTACACCTTC. Protein product: CASSLEGGGDYGYTF.

The chain couples TRBV28 to TRBJ2-5; no definite D call. CDR1 and CDR2 from the germline V gene are MDHEN and SYDVKM. This CDR3 comprises 12 residues. Trimming took off 10 bases at V and 3 bases at J, with 12 bases between the two ends. The CDR3 protein is CATNDNKETQYF. CDR3 in DNA: TGTGCCACCAATGATAACAAAGAGACCCAGTACTTC. Variable domain in full (rest from reference TRBV28 and TRBJ2-5): DVKVTQSSRYLVKRTGEKVFLECVQDMDHENMFWYRQDPGLGLRLIYFSYDVKMKEKGDIPEGYSVSREKKERFSLILESASTNQTSMYLCATNDNKETQYFGPGTRLLVL.

V and J are TRBV27 and TRBJ2-3; TRBD1 matches at 10 bases. The length of the CDR3 is 17 residues. J gave up 4 bases and V 4 bases, and 11 bases lay outside the gene matches. CDR1 MNHEY and CDR2 SMNVEV come from the germline V gene (reference sequence). In DNA form, the CDR3 reads TGTGCCAGCAGTTCCCGCCGACAGGGGGCCGGTGCAGATACGCAGTATTTT. Its protein is CASSSRRQGAGADTQYF.

This clone came up a few times. J is TRBJ2-7 and V is TRBV30, with TRBD1 matching 9 bases. The germline gives CDR1 GTSNPN, CDR2 SVGIG (reference sequence). The length of the CDR3 is 15 residues. J gave up 6 bases and V 0 bases, and 9 bases lay outside the gene matches. CDR3 nucleotides: TGTGCCTGGAGTGTAGAGGGACAGGGTGTGCGCGAGCAGTACTTC. Protein: CAWSVEGQGVREQYF.

CDR3 sequence: CASSLRLQGSYGYTF. The DNA of the CDR3 is TGTGCCAGCAGCTTGCGGCTACAGGGCTCCTATGGCTACACCTTC. V gene TRBV5-4 combines with J gene TRBJ1-2, with a weak D call TRBD1 (6 bases). In germline, CDR1 is SGHNT, CDR2 YYREEE (reference sequence). The CDR3 totals 15 residues. Trimming took 1 base from V and 4 from J, leaving 14 bases between them. Supplemented by reference TRBV5-4 and TRBJ1-2, the full variable domain reads ETGVTQSPTHLIKTRGQQVTLRCSSQSGHNTVSWYQQALGQGPQFIFQYYREEENGRGNFPPRFSGLQFPNYSSELNVNALELDDSALYLCASSLRLQGSYGYTFGSGTRLTVV.

This clone was found once. The rearrangement uses TRBV5-4 and TRBJ1-3, with 8 nucleotides matching TRBD1. This CDR3 comprises 16 residues. V shed 4 bases, J shed 4 bases, and the junction held 10 bases outside the gene matches. Germline V gene data show CDR1 as SGHNT and CDR2 as YYREEE (reference sequence). The CDR3 loop reads CASSRGQGSVGNTIYF. DNA for the CDR3: TGTGCCAGCAGCCGAGGACAGGGAAGTGTCGGAAACACCATATATTTT.

V usage is TRBV11-1 and J usage is TRBJ1-2; maybe TRBD1 (6 bases). The CDR3 covers 13 residues. V lost 4 bases and J 6 bases, leaving 12 bases between the germline ends. Germline V gene sequence: CDR1 SGHAT, CDR2 FQDESV (reference sequence). CDR3 DNA: TGTGCCAGCAGCTCAACAGGGTTCGATGGCTACACCTTC. It specifies CASSSTGFDGYTF.

This chain joins TRBV4-3 and TRBJ1-2, with D possibly being TRBD1 (6 bases). Between the trimmed V and J ends, which lost 0 bases and 5 bases, there was a span of 13 bases. This CDR3 is built from 15 residues. CDR1 and CDR2 (germline): LGHNA, YSLEER. CDR3 loop: CASSQDPGGLYGYTF. The CDR3 DNA reads TGCGCCAGCAGCCAAGATCCTGGGGGGCTGTATGGCTACACCTTC.

The chain links TRBV5-1 to TRBJ2-7; no clear D gene. With 0 bases removed from V and 4 bases from J, the gap between germline ends came to 11 bases. Germline V gene sequence: CDR1 SGHRS, CDR2 YFSETQ. This CDR3 region has 14 residues. This CDR3 is CASSLALGSYEQYF. Here the CDR3 DNA reads TGCGCCAGCAGCTTGGCCTTGGGTTCATACGAGCAGTACTTC.

The V call is TRBV5-1, the J call TRBJ1-5; D remains unclear. Trimming cost V 3 bases and J 2 bases, with 18 bases left between them. Germline values: CDR1 SGHRS, CDR2 YFSETQ. The CDR3 is 17 residues long. CDR3 region: CASSSPPARRCNQPQHF. Here the CDR3 DNA reads TGCGCCAGCAGCTCGCCCCCCGCCAGAAGGTGCAATCAGCCCCAGCATTTT.

The sample holds a few counts of this clone. The rearrangement joins TRBV7-3 to TRBJ2-7, with D perhaps matching TRBD1 or TRBD2 (5 bases each). V shed 5 bases and J shed 7 bases, with 18 bases lying between them. The CDR3 is 14 residues long. The V gene's germline CDR1 is SGHTA and CDR2 FQGTGA. The CDR3 reads CASSVNHGTGEQYF. CDR3 bases: TGTGCCAGCAGCGTTAATCACGGGACGGGGGAGCAGTACTTC.

The gene calls are TRBV7-2 and TRBJ2-7; 11 positions match TRBD2. Losses at the gene ends were 6 bases for V and 6 bases for J; bases not matched to a gene: 16. CDR3 length: 17 residues. Germline V gives CDR1 SGHTA, CDR2 FQGNSA. DNA of the CDR3: TGTGCCAGCAGTTTTATGGGGCTAGCGGGAGGCCCGCGCGAGCAGTACTTC. Protein: CASSFMGLAGGPREQYF.

This clone came up a few times. V usage is TRBV28 and J usage is TRBJ2-7, with no clear D. The length of the CDR3 is 15 residues. Germline lookup yields CDR1 MDHEN and CDR2 SYDVKM. Trimming took 6 bases from V and 2 from J, leaving 17 bases between them. The CDR3 here is CASSPPRTHAYEQYF. CDR3 in DNA: TGTGCCAGCAGCCCTCCTCGGACCCACGCCTACGAGCAGTACTTC.

The CDR3 sequence is CASSSLPGARNTDTQYF. The CDR3 nucleotides are TGTGCCAGTAGTAGCCTCCCAGGGGCACGAAACACAGATACGCAGTATTTT. The rearrangement links TRBV19 to TRBJ2-3; perhaps TRBD1 as D (6 bases). The V end was cut by 4 bases, the J end by 2 bases, with 19 bases between. Germline V gene data show CDR1 as LNHDA and CDR2 as SQIVND (reference sequence). The CDR3 runs to 17 residues.

The rearrangement joins TRBV4-3 to TRBJ1-3, with D tentatively TRBD1 (5 bases). This CDR3 is built from 17 residues. CDR1 is LGHNA and CDR2 is YSLEER in the germline V gene. The V end lost 0 bases, the J end lost 0 bases, and 12 bases lay between the germline ends. CDR3 region: CASSQDAWGSSGNTIYF. CDR3 DNA: TGCGCCAGCAGCCAAGATGCGTGGGGCAGCTCTGGAAACACCATATATTTT.

Only a few counts were recorded for this clone. The V and J genes are TRBV7-9 and TRBJ2-7; 7 bases agree with TRBD1. The length of the CDR3 is 16 residues. CDR1 and CDR2 from the germline V gene are SEHNR and FQNEAQ (reference sequence). V lost 1 base to trimming and J lost 0 bases; unmatched junction nucleotides: 6. CDR3 bases: TGTGCCAGCAGCTTAGAAGGACAGGTGAGCTCCTACGAGCAGTACTTC. Translated: CASSLEGQVSSYEQYF.

The rearrangement links TRBV28 to TRBJ2-3; 8 bases line up with TRBD2. This CDR3 region has 16 residues. The germline V gene encodes CDR1 MDHEN and CDR2 SYDVKM. J was trimmed by 4 bases and V by 4 bases; bases with no gene match: 10. The CDR3 coding sequence is TGTGCCAGCAGTTCCCCGGGGGGGGGTGGTGCAGATACGCAGTATTTT. Amino acid sequence: CASSSPGGGGADTQYF.

The chain is built from TRBV29-1 and TRBJ2-6; D not resolved. Germline V gene lookup returns CDR1 SQVTM and CDR2 ANQGSEA. CDR3 size: 13 residues. V dropped 6 bases and J dropped 0 bases, with 6 bases sitting between them. CDR3 coding DNA: TGCAGCGTAACATACTCTGGGGCCAACGTCCTGACTTTC. As protein: CSVTYSGANVLTF.

The chain links TRBV28 to TRBJ2-7, with D possibly called TRBD1 or TRBD2 (5 bases each). Germline V gives CDR1 MDHEN, CDR2 SYDVKM. CDR3 size: 13 residues. V dropped 6 bases and J dropped 10 bases, with 19 bases sitting between them. As DNA, the CDR3 is TGTGCCAGCAGCCCGACTGGGACCTTTGTTCAGTACTTC. It specifies CASSPTGTFVQYF.

V usage is TRBV6-6 and J usage is TRBJ1-2; 8 bases line up with TRBD1. Trimming took 6 bases from V and 5 from J; bases not matched to a gene: 8. CDR3 length equals 14 residues. Germline V gene data show CDR1 as MNHNY and CDR2 as SVGAGI (reference sequence). The CDR3 sequence is CASSNSRQGYGYTF. The CDR3 bases are TGTGCCAGCAGCAACTCCCGACAGGGGTATGGCTACACCTTC.

V is TRBV4-3 and J is TRBJ2-3; 8 bases map to TRBD1. V was pared by 4 bases and J by 4 bases, with 10 bases of the junction left unmatched. Germline V lookup: CDR1 LGHNA, CDR2 YSLEER. This CDR3 contains 16 residues. The CDR3 region has the DNA TGCGCCAGCAGCCGAGAAGGACAGGGAAGGGCAGATACGCAGTATTTT. Its translation: CASSREGQGRADTQYF.

The chain has TRBV7-9 and TRBJ2-7; D possibly corresponds to TRBD1 (5 bases). Germline CDR1 reads SEHNR; CDR2 reads FQNEAQ (reference sequence). The CDR3 runs 17 residues. V was clipped by 5 bases and J by 0 bases, with 20 bases between them. The CDR3 sequence is CASSPSPSTGYSYEQYF. The CDR3 DNA reads as TGTGCCAGCAGCCCCTCCCCGAGCACAGGTTACTCCTACGAGCAGTACTTC.

The chain combines TRBV30 with TRBJ2-7; D uncertain. V was trimmed by 0 bases and J by 5 bases, leaving 14 bases between them. Per the germline V gene, CDR1 is GTSNPN and CDR2 is SVGIG (reference sequence). This CDR3 has 14 residues. DNA for the CDR3: TGTGCCTGGAGTGTACGGGTCCCAGCCCACGAGCAGTACTTC. Its protein product is CAWSVRVPAHEQYF.

The chain combines TRBV29-1 with TRBJ2-7, with a possible D match to TRBD2 (7 bases). Trimming cost V 4 bases and J 6 bases, with 16 bases left between them. This CDR3 is built from 13 residues. Germline CDR1 is SQVTM and CDR2 is ANQGSEA. This CDR3 reads CSVGGGGRSEQYF. DNA of the CDR3: TGCAGCGTTGGGGGGGGCGGTCGCAGCGAGCAGTACTTC.

A single count supports this clone. The chain employs TRBV21-1 and TRBJ1-3; the table's TRBD1 call for D was not verified on the DNA. TRBV21-1 is a recognized pseudogene. The CDR3 extends over 15 amino acids. CDR3 DNA: TGTGCCAGCAGCAAAGGTATGGCCTCTGGAAACACCATATATTTT. This sequence encodes CASSKGMASGNTIYF.